This T cell receptor beta chain stems from a study of tissue T cells after allogeneic stem cell transplantation. About the study: Graft-versus-host disease patients received grafts, four unmodified and three CD34-selected to deplete T cells. Findings and limits, study-wide: Across patients, clones rarely overlapped, yet motif clusters were shared tissue-specifically. Anatomically similar tissues had similar TCR repertoires within each patient.

About this clone: Its specificity is not known.

V was cut by 6 bases and J by 2 bases, with 8 bases left in between. The CDR3 contains 14 residues. Germline assignment: CDR1 MNHEY and CDR2 SVGAGI. CDR3 sequences, V/J genes, frequencies and template counts came from survey-depth TCRbeta sequencing. Method: immunoSEQ multiplex PCR; TCRdb's copy keeps in-frame clones and lacks some. Of several thousand clones in the sample, approximately 80% were seen once. The clonotype originates from a male patient older than 55 with steroid-refractory graft-versus-host disease after an allogeneic stem cell transplant. Some T cells may be supplied by the graft donor. The rearrangement joins TRBV6-5 to TRBJ1-6; unclear D gene. The input for sequencing was skin, taken at autopsy. CDR3 bases: TGTGCCAGCAGCTTAACGGCCTATAATTCACCCCTCCACTTT. Its protein product is CASSLTAYNSPLHF.